Described below is a single T cell receptor (beta chain) sequence and its context. The CDR3 is made up of 16 amino acids. V trimming: 3 bases; J trimming: 4 bases; junction bases outside the gene matches: 4. Germline CDR1 is SGDLS and CDR2 is YYNGEE. Original processing notes: Reference gene primer amplification gave estimated nucleated cell counts. Sequencing was performed with immunoSEQ multiplex PCR; in TCRdb, only in-frame clones are kept and a portion is missing. V and J calls and clone size are given by that table; D and trimming were obtained from the DNA. Of 140,000 to 150,000 clones in the sample, about 87% are singletons; the top ten hold approximately 40%. The data were taken from a study of blood T cell repertoires in COVID-19. Overall study context: Both acute and convalescent COVID-19 samples were obtained from the United States, Italy and Spain. In each case, the material was cDNA or gDNA derived from T cells, B-cell-depleted T cells, or PBMCs.

The sequence was collected from a man in his fifties or sixties who had recovered from COVID-19. The V and J genes are TRBV9 and TRBJ2-4, with 13 nucleotides matching TRBD2. Sequencing was carried out using peripheral blood. The CDR3, as DNA: TGTGCCAGCAGCGAACGACTAGCGGGGGGTAAAAACATTCAGTACTTC. Amino acid sequence: CASSERLAGGKNIQYF.